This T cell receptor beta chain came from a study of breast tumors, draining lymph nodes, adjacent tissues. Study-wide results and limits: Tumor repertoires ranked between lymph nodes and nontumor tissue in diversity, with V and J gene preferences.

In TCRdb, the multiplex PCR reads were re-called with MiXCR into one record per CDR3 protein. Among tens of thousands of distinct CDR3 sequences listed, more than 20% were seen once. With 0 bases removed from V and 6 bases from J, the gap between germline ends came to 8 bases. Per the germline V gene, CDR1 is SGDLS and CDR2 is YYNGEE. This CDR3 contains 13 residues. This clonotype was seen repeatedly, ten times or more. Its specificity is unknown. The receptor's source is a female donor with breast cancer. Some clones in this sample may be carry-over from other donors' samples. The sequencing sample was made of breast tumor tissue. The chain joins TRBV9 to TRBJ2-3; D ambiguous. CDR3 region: CASSVDKPDTQYF. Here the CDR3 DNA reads TGTGCCAGCAGCGTAGACAAGCCGGATACGCAGTATTTT.